A single sample gave rise to the 22 T cell receptor beta chains below, sequenced in a study of blood T cell repertoires in COVID-19. TCRdb's copy holds only in-frame clones and misses some; the assay was immunoSEQ multiplex PCR. The sample lists 200,000 to 250,000 clones; 65% to 90% were seen once. Sequencing used peripheral blood. All receptors derive from a woman in her forties or fifties with acute or convalescent COVID-19.

V gene TRBV5-1 combines with J gene TRBJ2-7; weak D call: TRBD1 (6 bases). Trimming shortened V by 0 bases and J by 6 bases, and 19 bases separated the two germline ends. This CDR3 comprises 16 residues. The V gene's germline CDR1 is SGHRS and CDR2 YFSETQ. The CDR3 loop reads CASSLAQGLIGSEQYF. DNA of the CDR3: TGCGCCAGCAGCTTGGCACAGGGCCTGATCGGGTCCGAGCAGTACTTC.

There are a few counts of this clone. The DNA of the CDR3 is TGTGCCAGCAGCTTAGGACAGGTTAATTCACCCCTCCACTTT. This translates into CASSLGQVNSPLHF. The chain links TRBV7-2 to TRBJ1-6; TRBD1 is a possible D gene (6 bases). CDR1 is SGHTA and CDR2 is FQGNSA in the germline V gene. The CDR3 sequence is 14 residues long. Trimming shortened V by 1 base and J by 6 bases, and 7 bases separated the two germline ends.

The chain links TRBV19 to TRBJ2-4; tentatively, D is TRBD2 (7 bases). The V gene lost 1 base and the J gene lost 9 bases, with 13 bases spanning the gap. CDR1 and CDR2 from the germline V gene are LNHDA and SQIVND (reference sequence). CDR3 length equals 14 residues. CDR3 sequence: CASSIVGGRRIQYF. DNA for the CDR3: TGTGCCAGTAGTATAGTGGGGGGGCGCCGCATTCAGTACTTC.

This clone came up a few times. The chain employs TRBV30 and TRBJ1-4; D is uncertain. Germline-derived CDR1 and CDR2 are GTSNPN and SVGIG (reference sequence). Trimming cost V 4 bases and J 2 bases, with 8 bases left between them. The CDR3 spans 13 residues. The CDR3 is CAWMPGTNEKLFF. CDR3 sequence (DNA): TGTGCCTGGATGCCGGGGACTAATGAAAAACTGTTTTTT.

The V call is TRBV5-1, the J call TRBJ1-1, with D maybe TRBD1 (5 bases). The V gene lost 3 bases and the J gene lost 2 bases, with 14 bases spanning the gap. Germline V CDR1 and CDR2: SGHRS, YFSETQ. This CDR3 is 15 amino acids long. The CDR3: CASSSGGTVNTEAFF. The CDR3 nucleotides read TGCGCCAGCAGCTCGGGCGGGACGGTCAACACTGAAGCTTTCTTT. Based on the CDR3 plus reference TRBV5-1 and TRBJ1-1, the full variable domain is KAGVTQTPRYLIKTRGQQVTLSCSPISGHRSVSWYQQTPGQGLQFLFEYFSETQRNKGNFPGRFSGRQFSNSRSEMNVSTLELGDSALYLCASSSGGTVNTEAFFGQGTRLTVV.

The chain joins TRBV19 to TRBJ1-2, with 7 bases fitting TRBD1. Germline CDR1 reads LNHDA; CDR2 reads SQIVND (reference sequence). After removal of 9 bases from V and 4 bases from J, the junction contained 11 bases not matched to a gene. The CDR3 has 14 residues. The CDR3, as DNA: TGTGCCAGGTCTTCGACAGGGCCACTCTATGGCTACACCTTC. Translated: CARSSTGPLYGYTF.

This clone came up a few times. This sequence joins TRBV19 and TRBJ2-1, with 13 bases fitting TRBD2. Germline CDR1 LNHDA, CDR2 SQIVND (reference sequence). This CDR3 spans 18 amino acids. With V trimmed by 4 bases and J by 1 base, 7 bases remained unmatched. The CDR3 DNA reads as TGTGCCAGTAGTAGCCGGGAACTAGCGGGGGGGTCCTACAATGAGCAGTTCTTC. This gives the protein CASSSRELAGGSYNEQFF.

The rearrangement uses TRBV9 and TRBJ2-2, with a tentative D call TRBD2 (5 bases). Germline CDR1 reads SGDLS; CDR2 reads YYNGEE. Trimming pared 3 bases from V and 5 bases from J, leaving 11 bases between. This CDR3 is built from 14 residues. CDR3 amino acids: CASSAGGLTGELFF. CDR3 bases: TGTGCCAGCAGCGCTGGAGGTCTGACCGGGGAGCTGTTTTTT.

V and J are TRBV28 and TRBJ2-3; 10 nucleotides agree with TRBD1. From germline, CDR1 is MDHEN and CDR2 SYDVKM. The CDR3 runs to 15 residues. The V segment lost 8 bases and the J segment 4 bases; nucleotides outside the gene matches: 9. CDR3 nucleotide sequence: TGTGCCAGCTTTGGGGGACAGGGGTTCTCAGATACGCAGTATTTT. Protein product: CASFGGQGFSDTQYF.

This sequence joins TRBV3-1 (or the pseudogene TRBV3-2) and TRBJ2-2, with TRBD1 identical over 9 bases. This CDR3 has 17 amino acids. Per the germline V gene, CDR1 is LGHDT and CDR2 is YNNKEL (reference sequence). J lost 5 bases, V lost 0 bases, and 7 bases had no gene match. CDR3 region: CASSQDPGGQGTGELFF. The CDR3 DNA reads TGTGCCAGCAGCCAAGATCCAGGTGGACAGGGGACCGGGGAGCTGTTTTTT.

The genes are TRBV5-1 and TRBJ2-1; no definite D call. There are 14 residues in the CDR3. Trimming cost V 1 base and J 7 bases, with 12 bases left between them. Germline values: CDR1 SGHRS, CDR2 YFSETQ. The CDR3 nucleotides are TGCGCCAGCAGCTTGAATCGGGTAATGAATGAGCAGTTCTTC. Translating it yields CASSLNRVMNEQFF.

This sequence joins TRBV5-1 and TRBJ2-7; 13 nucleotides align to TRBD2. The CDR3 covers 17 residues. The V gene end was trimmed by 0 bases and the J gene end by 2 bases; junction bases not matched to a gene: 5. CDR1 and CDR2 (germline): SGHRS, YFSETQ. CDR3 in DNA: TGCGCCAGCAGCTTGGGGACTAGCGGGAGAAAGACCTACGAGCAGTACTTC. It yields the protein CASSLGTSGRKTYEQYF.

The chain joins TRBV20-1 to TRBJ2-3, with D unclear. This CDR3 spans 11 amino acids. Per the germline V gene, CDR1 is DFQATT and CDR2 is SNEGSKA (reference sequence). V lost 5 bases to trimming and J lost 6 bases, with 9 bases between them. CDR3 sequence: CSAQSLDTQYF. In DNA form, the CDR3 reads TGCAGTGCTCAATCACTGGATACGCAGTATTTT.

The chain links TRBV5-1 to TRBJ2-7; the match to TRBD2 covers 13 bases. The CDR3 runs to 15 residues. The V gene's germline CDR1 is SGHRS and CDR2 YFSETQ. J gave up 6 bases and V 4 bases, and 7 bases lay outside the gene matches. The CDR3 DNA reads as TGCGCCAGCAGCGGTGGACTAGCGGGAGCCGGCGAGCAGTACTTC. Residues: CASSGGLAGAGEQYF. Combining the CDR3 with reference TRBV5-1 and TRBJ2-7 gives the whole variable domain KAGVTQTPRYLIKTRGQQVTLSCSPISGHRSVSWYQQTPGQGLQFLFEYFSETQRNKGNFPGRFSGRQFSNSRSEMNVSTLELGDSALYLCASSGGLAGAGEQYFGPGTRLTVT.

The chain links TRBV11-1 to TRBJ2-1, with D maybe TRBD2 (6 bases). V lost 4 bases and J 5 bases, leaving 12 bases between the germline ends. The germline CDR1 and CDR2 sequences are SGHAT and FQDESV (reference sequence). The CDR3 length is 14 residues. CDR3 sequence: CASSWSRRDNEQFF. In nucleotides, the CDR3 is TGTGCCAGCAGCTGGTCCCGGAGGGACAATGAGCAGTTCTTC.

The chain has TRBV4-2 and TRBJ1-3; D gene unclear. Germline V gene sequence: CDR1 LGHNA, CDR2 YNFKEQ. The CDR3 has 16 amino acids. Trimming stripped 1 base from V and 0 bases from J, with 10 bases between. CDR3 loop: CASSQGYQDSGNTIYF. The CDR3 DNA sequence: TGTGCCAGCAGCCAAGGTTACCAGGACTCTGGAAACACCATATATTTT.

This chain connects TRBV9 to TRBJ2-6; the D gene is possibly TRBD1 (5 bases). The CDR3 length is 17 residues. Trimming removed 3 bases from V and 4 bases from J, with 17 bases in between. Germline CDR1 and CDR2: SGDLS and YYNGEE. CDR3 in DNA: TGTGCCAGCAGCGCTCGCCCAGGGTCACCCGGGGCCAACGTCCTGACTTTC. This gives the protein CASSARPGSPGANVLTF.

In DNA form, the CDR3 reads TGTGCAAGTCGCTTAGCTAGCGGGGAGTACGAGCAGTACTTC. As protein: CASRLASGEYEQYF. The chain uses TRBV12-2 and TRBJ2-7; the D call TRBD2 from the table was never checked on the DNA. TRBV12-2 is a known pseudogene. The CDR3 has 14 residues.

The chain uses TRBV7-9 and TRBJ1-1; D may be TRBD1 (6 bases). V was pared by 5 bases and J by 5 bases, with 15 bases between. The CDR3 length is 14 residues. The germline V gene encodes CDR1 SEHNR and CDR2 FQNEAQ (reference sequence). The CDR3 is CASSARDKWTEAFF. The CDR3 coding sequence is TGTGCCAGCAGCGCCCGGGACAAATGGACTGAAGCTTTCTTT.

The V gene is TRBV4-2, the J gene TRBJ2-2, with TRBD1 matching over 8 bases. J gave up 4 bases and V 4 bases, and 5 bases lay outside the gene matches. The CDR3 is 15 residues long. Germline assignment: CDR1 LGHNA and CDR2 YNFKEQ. The CDR3 bases are TGTGCCAGCAGCCCGACAGGGGCTCCCACCGGGGAGCTGTTTTTT. Amino acids: CASSPTGAPTGELFF.

The V and J genes are TRBV6-1 and TRBJ1-2; TRBD1 aligns across 8 bases. Trimming removed 0 bases from V and 7 bases from J; junction bases left unmatched: 7. Germline V lookup: CDR1 MNHNS, CDR2 SASEGT. The CDR3 is 15 amino acids. DNA of the CDR3: TGTGCCAGCAGTGAAGCTTGGACAGGGTCTTTTGGCTACACCTTC. Encoded protein: CASSEAWTGSFGYTF.

This clone was seen only a few times. CDR3 in DNA: TGTGCCAGCAGGATACAGGGGGCGAACACTGAAGCTTTCTTT. Translation: CASRIQGANTEAFF. The rearrangement links TRBV28 to TRBJ1-1, with 9 bases identical to TRBD1. V lost 6 bases and J lost 1; bases outside the gene matches: 3. This CDR3 has 14 residues. Germline V gives CDR1 MDHEN, CDR2 SYDVKM. The whole variable domain, filled in from reference TRBV28 and TRBJ1-1, reads DVKVTQSSRYLVKRTGEKVFLECVQDMDHENMFWYRQDPGLGLRLIYFSYDVKMKEKGDIPEGYSVSREKKERFSLILESASTNQTSMYLCASRIQGANTEAFFGQGTRLTVV.